A single TCR beta chain is shown here with its context. Assay: immunoSEQ multiplex PCR; the TCRdb copy retains only in-frame clones and omits some. The sample has 50,000 or so clones, around 93% seen once. These data come from a study of PD-1 blockade in classical Hodgkin lymphoma. Study in general: Treatment was intravenous nivolumab, 3 mg/kg every 2 weeks, until progression.

The CDR3 totals 17 residues. J was trimmed by 4 bases and V by 0 bases; bases with no gene match: 5. Looked up from germline, CDR1 is SGHKS and CDR2 is YYEKEE (reference sequence). The patients all showed relapse after autologous stem cell transplantation, while their brentuximab vedotin exposure varied. The sequences come from peripheral blood mononuclear cells (PBMCs), collected before the second cycle of nivolumab. The receptor was derived from a human donor with classical Hodgkin lymphoma. The V and J genes are TRBV5-5 and TRBJ2-1; the match to TRBD2 covers 12 bases. The CDR3 sequence: CASSLERTSGDYNEQFF. Written as DNA, the CDR3 is TGTGCCAGCAGCTTGGAAAGGACTAGCGGGGATTACAATGAGCAGTTCTTC.